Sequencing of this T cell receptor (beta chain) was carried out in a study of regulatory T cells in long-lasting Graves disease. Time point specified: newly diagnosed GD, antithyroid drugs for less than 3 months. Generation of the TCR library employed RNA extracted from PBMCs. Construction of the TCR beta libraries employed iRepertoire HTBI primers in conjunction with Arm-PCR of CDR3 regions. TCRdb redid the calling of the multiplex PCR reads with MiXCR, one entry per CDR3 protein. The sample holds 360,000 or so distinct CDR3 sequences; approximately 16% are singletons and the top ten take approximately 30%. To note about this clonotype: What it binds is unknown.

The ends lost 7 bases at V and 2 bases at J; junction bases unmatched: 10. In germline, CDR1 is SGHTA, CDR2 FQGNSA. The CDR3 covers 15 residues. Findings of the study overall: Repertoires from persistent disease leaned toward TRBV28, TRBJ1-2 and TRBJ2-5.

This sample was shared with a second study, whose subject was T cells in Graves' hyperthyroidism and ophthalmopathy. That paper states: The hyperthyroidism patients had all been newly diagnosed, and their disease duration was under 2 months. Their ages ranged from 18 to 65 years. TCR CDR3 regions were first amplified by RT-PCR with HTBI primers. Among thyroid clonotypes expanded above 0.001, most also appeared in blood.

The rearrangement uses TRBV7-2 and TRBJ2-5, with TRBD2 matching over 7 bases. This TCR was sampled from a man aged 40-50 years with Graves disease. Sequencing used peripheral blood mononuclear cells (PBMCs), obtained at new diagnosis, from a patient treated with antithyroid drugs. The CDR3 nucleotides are TGTGCCAGCACTCCCTATTCCGGGGGGCAAGAGACCCAGTACTTC. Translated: CASTPYSGGQETQYF.